The clone carrying this T cell receptor (beta chain) was found a few times. The entry originates in a study of CD8+ T cells in alopecia areata. The length of the CDR3 is 14 residues. V shed 3 bases, J shed 6 bases, and the junction held 5 bases outside the gene matches. Germline loops: CDR1 MGHRA, CDR2 YSYEKL. Extracted from the samples, RNA was reverse transcribed into cDNA to serve as the sequencing template. TCRdb's copy holds only in-frame clones and misses some; the assay was immunoSEQ multiplex PCR. Among roughly 120,000 clones listed, 55% to 80% were seen once. V usage is TRBV4-1 and J usage is TRBJ2-1, with 7 positions matching TRBD1. The receptor was derived from a human donor in good health. Sequencing was done on a sample of CD4+ T cells sorted from blood. CDR3 nucleotides: TGCGCCAGCAGCCAGGACAGGAGGATCAATGAGCAGTTCTTC. It is translated as CASSQDRRINEQFF.